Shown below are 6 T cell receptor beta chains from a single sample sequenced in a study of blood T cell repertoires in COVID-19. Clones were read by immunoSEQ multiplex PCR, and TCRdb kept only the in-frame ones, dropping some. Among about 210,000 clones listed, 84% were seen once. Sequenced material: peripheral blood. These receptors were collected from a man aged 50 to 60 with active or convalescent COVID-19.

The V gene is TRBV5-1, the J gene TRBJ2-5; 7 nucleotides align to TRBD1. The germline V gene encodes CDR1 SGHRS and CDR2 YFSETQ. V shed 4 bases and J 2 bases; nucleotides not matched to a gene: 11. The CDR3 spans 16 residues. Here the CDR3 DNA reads TGCGCCAGCAGCCCGGACCCCTCGGGACAGCAAGAGACCCAGTACTTC. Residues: CASSPDPSGQQETQYF.

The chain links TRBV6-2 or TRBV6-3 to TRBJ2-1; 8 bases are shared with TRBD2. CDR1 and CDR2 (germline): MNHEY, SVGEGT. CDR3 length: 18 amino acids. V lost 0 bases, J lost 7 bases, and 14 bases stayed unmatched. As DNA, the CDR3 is TGTGCCAGCAGTTACTCGACACGGGTAGCGGGAAGAGGGAATGAGCAGTTCTTC. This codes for CASSYSTRVAGRGNEQFF.

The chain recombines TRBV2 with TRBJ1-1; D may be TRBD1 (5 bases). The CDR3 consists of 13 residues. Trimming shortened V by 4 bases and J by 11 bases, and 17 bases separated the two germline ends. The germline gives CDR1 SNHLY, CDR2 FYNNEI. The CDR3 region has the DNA TGTGCCAGCAGTGGGGCCAGGGATTCATGGGCTTTCTTT. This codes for CASSGARDSWAFF.

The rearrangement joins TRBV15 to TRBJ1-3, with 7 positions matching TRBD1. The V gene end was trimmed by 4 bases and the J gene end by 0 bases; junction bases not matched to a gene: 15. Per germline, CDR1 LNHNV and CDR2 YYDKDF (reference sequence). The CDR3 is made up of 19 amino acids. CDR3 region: CATSTSSRGQLFSGNTIYF. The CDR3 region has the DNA TGTGCCACCAGCACCTCAAGCAGGGGACAGCTTTTCTCTGGAAACACCATATATTTT.

CDR3 in DNA: TGTGCCAGCAGCCAACTAGTGTCGTACAATGAGCAGTTCTTC. Its translation is CASSQLVSYNEQFF. The chain carries TRBV14 and TRBJ2-1; D is undetermined. From germline, CDR1 is SGHDN and CDR2 FVKESK. V lost 2 bases, J lost 4 bases, and 9 bases lay in between. This CDR3 is 14 amino acids long.

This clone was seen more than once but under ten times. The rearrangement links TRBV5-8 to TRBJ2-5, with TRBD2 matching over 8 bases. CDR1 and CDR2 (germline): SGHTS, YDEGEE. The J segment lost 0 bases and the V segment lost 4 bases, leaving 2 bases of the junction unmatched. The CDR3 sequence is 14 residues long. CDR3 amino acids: CASSPGGDQETQYF. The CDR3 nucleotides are TGTGCCAGCAGCCCGGGGGGGGACCAAGAGACCCAGTACTTC.